A selection of T cell receptor beta chains follows, all from one sample in a study of shared clonotypes between healthy human individuals. Profiled with immunoSEQ multiplex PCR; TCRdb holds only in-frame clones, not every one. The sample yields a few hundred thousand clones, about 95% seen once. The sample consisted of naive CD8+ T cells sorted from blood. These receptors were obtained from a woman aged 30 to 39 in good health. Each CDR3 is given with its conserved first and last residue. A D gene is named only where the DNA matches it firmly.

V gene	J gene	D gene	CDR3 protein
TRBV4-1	TRBJ2-1	NA	CASSQDFDEQFF
TRBV4-1	TRBJ1-3	NA	CASSQEGGGGNTIYF
TRBV28	TRBJ1-1	NA	CASSAGQHTEAFF
TRBV7-9	TRBJ2-3	NA	CASSLVIESTDTQYF
TRBV9	TRBJ2-2	NA	CASSEQGAYTGELFF
TRBV29-1	TRBJ2-7	NA	CSVSDGGTYEQYF
TRBV28	TRBJ2-7	NA	CASSSPPPYEQYF
TRBV6-5	TRBJ2-3	NA	CASSYSGRGPDTQYF
TRBV10-3	TRBJ2-7	NA	CAISESPGTYEQYF
TRBV30	TRBJ2-1	NA	CAWNSVGNEQFF
TRBV27	TRBJ2-1	NA	CASSLRGSSYNEQFF
TRBV27	TRBJ1-5	TRBD1	CATTGDLSQPQHF
TRBV14	TRBJ2-1	NA	CASSQEVRQDEKFF
TRBV29-1	TRBJ2-1	NA	CSVDYYEQFF
TRBV11-3	TRBJ2-3	TRBD2	CASSNSGPRDTQYF
TRBV27	TRBJ2-7	NA	CASSPSSRGEQYF
TRBV29-1	TRBJ2-5	NA	CSVLRVWDQSQETQYF
TRBV9	TRBJ2-5	NA	CASGGQNEETQYF
TRBV27	TRBJ1-1	TRBD1	CASGDRAGGTEAFF
TRBV5-4	TRBJ2-7	NA	CASSSDSYEQYF
TRBV5-6	TRBJ2-7	NA	CASSLVRVSPYEQYF
TRBV25-1	TRBJ2-1	NA	CASSESGNEQFF
TRBV29-1	TRBJ2-7	NA	CSVVRESRYEQYF
TRBV15	TRBJ1-5	NA	CATSQRGGSNQPQHF
TRBV7-6	TRBJ2-7	TRBD1	CASRAQGDYEQYF
TRBV11-2	TRBJ2-1	NA	CASRPPGQGYNEQFF
TRBV2	TRBJ1-4	NA	CASRGLEGANEKLFF
TRBV6-6	TRBJ2-5	TRBD1	CASSPTTGGLETQYF
TRBV7-2	TRBJ2-5	TRBD1	CASRQRTGNSFETQYF
TRBV6-5	TRBJ2-3	NA	CASSRGPPFTDTQYF
TRBV28	TRBJ1-1	NA	CASSLWVGVNTEAFF
TRBV10-1	TRBJ2-1	TRBD2	CASSGTSGYNEQFF
TRBV11-3	TRBJ2-1	TRBD2	CASSQGLAGNNEQFF
TRBV27	TRBJ2-1	TRBD2	CAISSGSYNEQFF
TRBV11-2	TRBJ2-7	NA	CASSLILYEQYF
TRBV9	TRBJ2-2	TRBD1	CASSGTGQGTNTGELFF
TRBV7-6	TRBJ2-1	NA	CASSLDGRLFNEQFF
TRBV19	TRBJ1-1	NA	CASSSSRQLGMNTEAFF
TRBV5-4	TRBJ1-1	NA	CASSSDAEAFF
TRBV7-9	TRBJ1-6	NA	CASSSTGGARSPLHF
TRBV11-1	TRBJ1-2	NA	CASSGGDGPNGYTF
TRBV29-1	TRBJ2-3	TRBD2	CSVVGSGSGADTQYF